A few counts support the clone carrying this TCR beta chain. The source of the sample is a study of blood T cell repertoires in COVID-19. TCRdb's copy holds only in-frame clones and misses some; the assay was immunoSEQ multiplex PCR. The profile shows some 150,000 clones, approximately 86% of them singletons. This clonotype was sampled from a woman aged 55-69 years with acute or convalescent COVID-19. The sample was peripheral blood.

CDR3 sequence: CASTRTGGHRSGNTIYF. The CDR3 nucleotides read TGTGCCAGTACCAGGACAGGGGGTCACCGCTCTGGAAACACCATATATTTT. The chain joins TRBV19 to TRBJ1-3; 10 bases map to TRBD1. The V segment lost 7 bases and the J segment 0 bases; nucleotides outside the gene matches: 9. CDR1 is LNHDA, CDR2 SQIVND, per germline (reference sequence). The CDR3 sequence is 17 residues long.